This T cell receptor (beta chain) emerged from a study of cytomegalovirus exposure and HLA in healthy donors. This CDR3 region has 15 residues. Per germline, CDR1 SGHAT and CDR2 FQNNGV. V trimming: 6 bases; J trimming: 6 bases; junction bases outside the gene matches: 11. It was with 60 Vbeta and 13 Jbeta primers that the PCR ran. Some clones are missing from TCRdb's copy, which holds only in-frame ones; the method was immunoSEQ multiplex PCR. The table has 100,000 to 150,000 clones, about 80% seen once; the top ten hold 2.7%. This clone has a handful of counts. The sequencing input was PBMCs. This sequence was found in a boy between 2 and 10 years old in good health and CMV-seronegative. The gene calls are TRBV11-2 and TRBJ2-7; 10 bases agree with TRBD2. CDR3 residues: CASRKTLAGAREQYV. CDR3 coding DNA: TGTGCCAGCAGAAAGACTCTAGCGGGAGCTCGCGAGCAGTACGTC.